This passage covers 15 T cell receptor beta chains from one sample sequenced in a study of blood T cell repertoires in COVID-19. The method was immunoSEQ multiplex PCR; TCRdb's version includes in-frame clones alone and lacks a portion of them. The data show fewer than 80,000 clones, around nine tenths seen once. The sequencing sample was made of peripheral blood. These receptor sequences come from a woman of 80 years or more with active or convalescent COVID-19.

This rearrangement joins TRBV5-1 to TRBJ2-1; TRBD2 aligns across 11 bases. Germline V gene sequence: CDR1 SGHRS, CDR2 YFSETQ. V lost 3 bases and J lost 6; bases outside the gene matches: 8. CDR3 size: 16 residues. The CDR3 sequence is CASSSAGTSGSNEQFF. CDR3 DNA sequence: TGCGCCAGCAGCTCCGCCGGGACTAGCGGAAGCAATGAGCAGTTCTTC.

This chain uses TRBV5-1 with TRBJ1-6; TRBD1 agrees at 7 bases. The V gene's germline CDR1 is SGHRS and CDR2 YFSETQ. This CDR3 has 14 residues. Trimming at V came to 1 base and at J to 7 bases, leaving 2 bases not matched to a gene. CDR3 residues: CASSLTGDNSPLHF. In DNA, the CDR3 is TGCGCCAGCAGCTTGACAGGGGACAATTCACCCCTCCACTTT.

The chain is built from TRBV13 and TRBJ2-3, with 10 bases identical to TRBD2. Germline V gene lookup returns CDR1 PRHDT and CDR2 FYEKMQ (reference sequence). The CDR3 length is 16 residues. V shed 5 bases and J 3 bases; nucleotides not matched to a gene: 8. The CDR3 DNA reads TGTGCCAGCAGCCCCCCGGATAGCGGGGGGACAGATACGCAGTATTTT. Translating gives CASSPPDSGGTDTQYF.

The V and J genes are TRBV2 and TRBJ1-2; D remains unclear. The CDR3 sequence is 12 residues long. V was trimmed by 10 bases and J by 5 bases, leaving 14 bases between them. Germline CDR1 reads SNHLY; CDR2 reads FYNNEI. In nucleotides, the CDR3 is TGTGCCAATAGGGAGGATTGGTATGGCTACACCTTC. Protein product: CANREDWYGYTF.

The chain links TRBV29-1 to TRBJ1-2; a weak D match, TRBD1 (6 bases). Per the germline V gene, CDR1 is SQVTM and CDR2 is ANQGSEA. The CDR3 has 17 residues. Trimming took 7 bases from V and 4 from J, leaving 28 bases between them. CDR3 residues: CSAGVQRTGLETYGYTF. CDR3 DNA sequence: TGCAGCGCTGGGGTCCAGCGTACAGGGTTGGAAACCTATGGCTACACCTTC.

J is TRBJ1-2 and V is TRBV6-2 or TRBV6-3, with D perhaps matching TRBD1 (6 bases). V lost 6 bases and J lost 7, with 12 bases in between. The germline gives CDR1 MNHEY, CDR2 SVGEGT. The CDR3 length is 12 residues. This CDR3 is CASSITGSGYTF. In DNA form, the CDR3 reads TGTGCCAGCAGCATTACAGGGAGTGGCTACACCTTC.

The chain uses TRBV4-3 and TRBJ2-5, with D perhaps matching TRBD2 (6 bases). Trimming cost V 0 bases and J 5 bases, with 13 bases left between them. Germline V CDR1 and CDR2: LGHNA, YSLEER. The CDR3 consists of 15 residues. The CDR3 DNA sequence: TGCGCCAGCAGCCAAGATCCTGGGGCGGGGGAGACCCAGTACTTC. Amino acid sequence: CASSQDPGAGETQYF.

This clone was recorded once. This chain connects TRBV4-2 to TRBJ1-1, with D possibly matching TRBD1 (6 bases). The CDR3 covers 18 residues. Germline values: CDR1 LGHNA, CDR2 YNFKEQ. Trimming took off 0 bases at V and 3 bases at J, with 20 bases between the two ends. CDR3 sequence (DNA): TGTGCCAGCAGCCAAGAGGCCGGGACACCCTATGTGGACACTGAAGCTTTCTTT. Its protein product is CASSQEAGTPYVDTEAFF.

The chain is built from TRBV7-2 and TRBJ2-7; 9 nucleotides align to TRBD1. In germline, CDR1 is SGHTA, CDR2 FQGNSA. The V gene end was trimmed by 3 bases and the J gene end by 1 base; junction bases not matched to a gene: 1. CDR3 length: 14 residues. The CDR3 sequence: CASSFGTGSYEQYF. The CDR3 DNA is TGTGCCAGCAGCTTCGGGACAGGGTCCTACGAGCAGTACTTC.

The V gene is TRBV28, the J gene TRBJ2-1, with 9 bases aligning to TRBD1. Germline V gene sequence: CDR1 MDHEN, CDR2 SYDVKM. Trimming took 7 bases from V and 3 from J; bases not matched to a gene: 4. This CDR3 has 14 amino acids. CDR3 in DNA: TGTGCCAGCAAGTACAGGGGGCTCTACAATGAGCAGTTCTTC. Translation gives CASKYRGLYNEQFF.

The rearrangement joins TRBV12-5 to TRBJ2-3; 9 bases align to TRBD1. V was clipped by 3 bases and J by 4 bases; unmatched bases: 8. This CDR3 spans 16 amino acids. In germline, CDR1 is LGHNT, CDR2 FRNRAP. This chain's CDR3 is CASGFTGTGKPDTQYF. CDR3 coding DNA: TGTGCTAGTGGTTTTACCGGGACAGGGAAGCCAGATACGCAGTATTTT.

In its sample, this clone was seen once. V gene TRBV6-5 combines with J gene TRBJ1-5; perhaps TRBD1 as D (6 bases). The length of the CDR3 is 14 residues. The germline gives CDR1 MNHEY, CDR2 SVGAGI. The V and J ends lost 6 bases and 2 bases respectively, with 11 bases between them. CDR3 DNA: TGTGCCAGCAGCCGGGACACTGGCAATCAGCCCCAGCATTTT. This sequence encodes CASSRDTGNQPQHF.

This clone was detected only once. This rearrangement joins TRBV27 to TRBJ1-4; TRBD1 aligns across 9 bases. Trimming took 1 base from V and 5 from J; bases not matched to a gene: 11. The germline CDR1 and CDR2 sequences are MNHEY and SMNVEV (reference sequence). The CDR3 consists of 18 residues. The CDR3 bases are TGTGCCAGCAGTTTATGGGACAGGGCAGACGTGTTAAATGAAAAACTGTTTTTT. This translates into CASSLWDRADVLNEKLFF.

The chain has TRBV4-3 and TRBJ1-6; maybe TRBD1 (6 bases). In germline, CDR1 is LGHNA, CDR2 YSLEER. The CDR3 loop spans 16 amino acids. Trimming took off 0 bases at V and 7 bases at J, with 13 bases between the two ends. The chain's CDR3 is CASSQDSQGWNSPLHF. The CDR3 region has the DNA TGCGCCAGCAGCCAAGATAGCCAGGGGTGGAATTCACCCCTCCACTTT.

The CDR3 spells CASSLQNRGSGELFF. The CDR3 DNA follows: TGTGCCAGCAGCTTACAGAACAGGGGGAGCGGGGAGCTGTTTTTT. V usage is TRBV7-9 and J usage is TRBJ2-2, with TRBD1 identical over 8 bases. Germline assignment: CDR1 SEHNR and CDR2 FQNEAQ (reference sequence). This CDR3 is 15 amino acids long. J lost 7 bases, V lost 2 bases, and 6 bases had no gene match.